A single T cell receptor (beta chain) is shown here with its context. Its cognate antigen is unknown. The germline V gene has CDR1 WSHSY and CDR2 SAAADI. The CDR3 runs to 15 residues. V was trimmed by 3 bases and J by 0 bases, leaving 11 bases between them. Clones were read by immunoSEQ multiplex PCR, and TCRdb kept only the in-frame ones, dropping some. The sample lists tens of thousands of clones; 81% were seen once. Indicated time point: week 35, safety follow-up. In every dose of vaccine, 300 ug of mutant IDH1 20-mer peptide was given alongside topical imiquimod. The patients were given eight vaccinations, one each in weeks 1, 3, 5, 7, 11, 15, 19 and 23. The astrocytomas were IDH1-mutant, ATRX-negative, and WHO grade 3 or 4. The data originate from a study of a mutant IDH1 vaccine in newly diagnosed glioma. Study in general: Week 47 marked visit V13, whereas week 35 marked visit V12. Study conclusions and caveats: The vaccine induced immune responses, and these occurred in more than 80% of patients.

The J gene is TRBJ2-5, the V gene TRBV10-2; a weak D match, TRBD1 (5 bases). This TCR was sampled from a woman in her thirties or forties with glioma. Some clones in this sample may be carry-over from other donors' samples. The material sequenced was PBMCs, taken from a glioma patient whose treatment included an IDH1 peptide vaccine. The chain's CDR3 is CASSEGVLNQETQYF. CDR3 coding DNA: TGCGCCAGCAGTGAAGGGGTCTTAAACCAAGAGACCCAGTACTTC.